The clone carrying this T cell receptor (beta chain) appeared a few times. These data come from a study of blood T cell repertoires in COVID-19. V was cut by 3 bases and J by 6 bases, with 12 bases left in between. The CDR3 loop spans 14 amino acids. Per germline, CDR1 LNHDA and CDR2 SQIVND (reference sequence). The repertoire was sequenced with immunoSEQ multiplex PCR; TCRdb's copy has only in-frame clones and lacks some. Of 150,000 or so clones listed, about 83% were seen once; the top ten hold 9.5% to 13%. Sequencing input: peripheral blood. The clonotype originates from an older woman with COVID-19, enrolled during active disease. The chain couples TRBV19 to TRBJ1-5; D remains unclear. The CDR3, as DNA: TGTGCCAGTAGTATTGGGTATAGCGGTCAGCCCCAGCATTTT. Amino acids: CASSIGYSGQPQHF.